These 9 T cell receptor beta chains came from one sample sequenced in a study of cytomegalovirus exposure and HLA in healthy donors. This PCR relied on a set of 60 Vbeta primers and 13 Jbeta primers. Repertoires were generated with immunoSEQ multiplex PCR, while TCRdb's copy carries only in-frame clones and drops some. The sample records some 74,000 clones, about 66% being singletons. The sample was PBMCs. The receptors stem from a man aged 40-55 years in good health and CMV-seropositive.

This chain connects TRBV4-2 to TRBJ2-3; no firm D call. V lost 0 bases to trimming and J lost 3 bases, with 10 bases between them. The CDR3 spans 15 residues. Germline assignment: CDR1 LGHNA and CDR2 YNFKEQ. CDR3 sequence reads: CASSQDGQATDTQYF. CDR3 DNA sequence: TGTGCCAGCAGCCAAGATGGGCAGGCAACAGATACGCAGTATTTT.

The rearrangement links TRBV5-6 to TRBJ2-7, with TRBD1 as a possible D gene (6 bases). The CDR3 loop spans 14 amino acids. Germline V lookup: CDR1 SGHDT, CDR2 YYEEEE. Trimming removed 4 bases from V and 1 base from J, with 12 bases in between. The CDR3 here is CASSPLGASYEQYF. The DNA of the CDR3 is TGTGCCAGCAGCCCCCTGGGGGCATCCTACGAGCAGTACTTC.

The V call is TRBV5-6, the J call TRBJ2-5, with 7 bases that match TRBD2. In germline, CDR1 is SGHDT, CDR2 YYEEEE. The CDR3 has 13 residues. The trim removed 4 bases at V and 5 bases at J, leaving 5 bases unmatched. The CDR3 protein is CASSGVGGETQYF. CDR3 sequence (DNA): TGTGCCAGCAGCGGGGTGGGGGGGGAGACCCAGTACTTC.

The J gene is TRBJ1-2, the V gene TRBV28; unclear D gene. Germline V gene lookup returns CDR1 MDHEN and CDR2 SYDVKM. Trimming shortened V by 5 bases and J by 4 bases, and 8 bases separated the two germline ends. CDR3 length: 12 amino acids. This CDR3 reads CASSRVIYGYTF. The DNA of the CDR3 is TGTGCCAGCAGTCGGGTTATCTATGGCTACACCTTC.

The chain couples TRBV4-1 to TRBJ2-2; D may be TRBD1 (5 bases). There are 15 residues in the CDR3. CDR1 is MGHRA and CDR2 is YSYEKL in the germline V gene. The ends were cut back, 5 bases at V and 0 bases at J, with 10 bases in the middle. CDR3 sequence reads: CASSADRSNTGELFF. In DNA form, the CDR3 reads TGCGCCAGCAGCGCCGACAGATCGAACACCGGGGAGCTGTTTTTT.

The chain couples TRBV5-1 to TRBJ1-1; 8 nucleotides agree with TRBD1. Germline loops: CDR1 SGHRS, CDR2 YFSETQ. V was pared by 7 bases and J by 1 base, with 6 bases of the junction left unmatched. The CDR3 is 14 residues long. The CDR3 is CASGSGTGNTEAFF. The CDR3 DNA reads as TGCGCCAGCGGATCCGGGACAGGGAACACTGAAGCTTTCTTT.

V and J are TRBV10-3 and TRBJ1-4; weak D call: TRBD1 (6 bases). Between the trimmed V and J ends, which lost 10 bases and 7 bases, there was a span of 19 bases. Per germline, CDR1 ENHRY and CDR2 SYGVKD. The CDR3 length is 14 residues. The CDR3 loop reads CATSGTRAVEKLFF. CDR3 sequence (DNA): TGTGCCACATCCGGGACAAGGGCGGTTGAAAAACTGTTTTTT.

The CDR3 nucleotides are TGTGCCACCAGCAGCGGGGGGGTGAAGGCTTACGAGCAGTACTTC. This gives the protein CATSSGGVKAYEQYF. V usage is TRBV15 and J usage is TRBJ2-7; 8 nucleotides align to TRBD2. J was trimmed by 4 bases and V by 3 bases; bases with no gene match: 8. Germline CDR1 LNHNV, CDR2 YYDKDF (reference sequence). The CDR3 runs to 15 residues.

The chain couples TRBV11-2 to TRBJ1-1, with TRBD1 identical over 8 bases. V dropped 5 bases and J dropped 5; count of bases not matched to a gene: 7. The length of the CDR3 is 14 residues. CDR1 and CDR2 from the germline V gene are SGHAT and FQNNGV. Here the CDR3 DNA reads TGTGCCAGCAGCGTCACTAACAGGGGGACTGAAGCTTTCTTT. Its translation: CASSVTNRGTEAFF.